The 16 T cell receptor beta chains reported below all come from one sample, sequenced in a study of OX40 agonist ivuxolimab in advanced cancers. Libraries were prepared by immunoSEQ multiplex PCR; TCRdb keeps only in-frame clonotypes and omits some of them. The table has over 55,000 clones, about 94% seen once. Here the sequenced sample was CD4+ or CD8+ T cells sorted from blood, taken in a trial of the OX40 agonist ivuxolimab. The source is an adult with an advanced solid tumor such as melanoma, head and neck, liver or kidney cancer.

This chain joins TRBV7-9 and TRBJ1-1; D perhaps matches TRBD1 (5 bases). This CDR3 spans 15 amino acids. The germline V and J ends were trimmed by 1 base and 0 bases, with 9 bases remaining between them. Germline-derived CDR1 and CDR2 are SEHNR and FQNEAQ (reference sequence). CDR3 bases: TGTGCCAGCAGCTTAGGGGGCCAGATGAACACTGAAGCTTTCTTT. Translation: CASSLGGQMNTEAFF.

This chain connects TRBV11-2 to TRBJ2-7; D may be TRBD1 or TRBD2 (6 bases each). V was trimmed by 3 bases and J by 0 bases, leaving 12 bases between them. This CDR3 has 15 residues. Germline V gene data show CDR1 as SGHAT and CDR2 as FQNNGV. In nucleotides, the CDR3 is TGTGCCAGCAGCTTTAGCGGAGGGGGCTCCTACGAGCAGTACTTC. Translated, it gives CASSFSGGGSYEQYF.

The chain is built from TRBV30 and TRBJ1-1; D may be TRBD1 (5 bases). The CDR3 loop spans 12 amino acids. Germline loops: CDR1 GTSNPN, CDR2 SVGIG (reference sequence). The V end lost 5 bases, the J end lost 6 bases, and 13 bases lay between the germline ends. The CDR3 sequence: CAWSWGGAEAFF. The CDR3 nucleotides are TGTGCCTGGTCTTGGGGGGGGGCTGAAGCTTTCTTT.

The chain uses TRBV27 and TRBJ2-3; D gene uncertain. V shed 3 bases and J shed 3 bases, with 13 bases lying between them. There are 15 residues in the CDR3. Per germline, CDR1 MNHEY and CDR2 SMNVEV (reference sequence). The CDR3, as DNA: TGTGCCAGCAGTTTTATAGGCACTTCTACAGATACGCAGTATTTT. Amino acid sequence: CASSFIGTSTDTQYF.

V is TRBV4-3 and J is TRBJ1-2; no clear D gene. Germline V gives CDR1 LGHNA, CDR2 YSLEER. This CDR3 contains 17 residues. Trimming took 0 bases from V and 3 from J, leaving 17 bases between them. The CDR3 protein is CASSQDSAGLRYYGYTF. In DNA, the CDR3 is TGCGCCAGCAGCCAAGATTCGGCGGGCCTCCGCTACTATGGCTACACCTTC.

V gene TRBV21-1 combines with J gene TRBJ1-5; the tabulated D call, TRBD1, remains unverified against the DNA. TRBV21-1 is an annotated pseudogene. This CDR3 spans 17 amino acids. CDR3 nucleotides: TGTGCCAGCAGCAAAGAGAGGGGACAGGGGAACCATCAGCCCCAGCATTTT. It codes for CASSKERGQGNHQPQHF.

The V and J genes are TRBV4-3 and TRBJ1-1; D unclear. Trimming stripped 0 bases from V and 3 bases from J, with 11 bases between. CDR3 length equals 15 residues. Germline-derived CDR1 and CDR2 are LGHNA and YSLEER. CDR3 in amino acids: CASSQEEAAYTEAFF. CDR3 in DNA: TGCGCCAGCAGCCAAGAAGAGGCAGCCTACACTGAAGCTTTCTTT.

Remarks on this clone: The same CDR3 also results from other DNA sequences found in this sample. This chain connects TRBV27 to TRBJ2-7, with TRBD1 matching 8 bases. Germline CDR1 is MNHEY and CDR2 is SMNVEV (reference sequence). The CDR3 consists of 14 residues. V lost 3 bases to trimming and J lost 0 bases; unmatched junction nucleotides: 1. CDR3 coding DNA: TGTGCCAGCAGTTTTGGGACAGGCTCCTACGAGCAGTACTTC. It encodes CASSFGTGSYEQYF.

V usage is TRBV2 and J usage is TRBJ2-3; possible D gene TRBD2, 5 bases. The CDR3 extends over 15 amino acids. Germline values: CDR1 SNHLY, CDR2 FYNNEI. V was cut by 2 bases and J by 3 bases, with 12 bases left in between. CDR3 bases: TGTGCCAGCAGTGAAAGAGGCGGGTGGACAGATACGCAGTATTTT. Translation: CASSERGGWTDTQYF.

This clone appeared a single time. CDR3 nucleotides: TGCGCCAGCAGCTTGGCGGGACTAGCGGGCCTTAGCTCCTACGAGCAGTACTTC. Residues: CASSLAGLAGLSSYEQYF. V and J are TRBV5-1 and TRBJ2-7; 12 positions match TRBD2. With 0 bases clipped from V and 0 bases from J, the junction kept 7 bases outside the gene matches. CDR1 and CDR2 from the germline V gene are SGHRS and YFSETQ. There are 18 residues in the CDR3.

V and J are TRBV5-1 and TRBJ2-3; 8 positions match TRBD2. The trim removed 2 bases at V and 4 bases at J, leaving 9 bases unmatched. This CDR3 comprises 16 residues. Germline lookup yields CDR1 SGHRS and CDR2 YFSETQ. CDR3 in amino acids: CASSFIDGRAADTQYF. CDR3 nucleotides: TGCGCCAGCAGCTTTATCGACGGGAGGGCCGCAGATACGCAGTATTTT.

This clone was counted once. The gene calls are TRBV27 and TRBJ1-2; 11 nucleotides agree with TRBD1. V gave up 5 bases and J gave up 4 bases; unmatched junction bases: 3. Germline V lookup: CDR1 MNHEY, CDR2 SMNVEV (reference sequence). The CDR3 loop spans 14 amino acids. The CDR3 DNA is TGTGCCAGCAGTCGGACAGGGGGCCGCTATGGCTACACCTTC. The encoded protein is CASSRTGGRYGYTF.

This clone was detected once. The rearrangement joins TRBV9 to TRBJ2-1, with 11 bases lining up with TRBD1. Germline-derived CDR1 and CDR2 are SGDLS and YYNGEE. Losses at the gene ends were 3 bases for V and 7 bases for J; bases not matched to a gene: 3. This CDR3 region has 14 residues. The CDR3 region is CASSAGTGGNEQFF. The CDR3 bases are TGTGCCAGCAGCGCCGGGACAGGGGGGAATGAGCAGTTCTTC.

The genes are TRBV6-5 and TRBJ1-1; D remains unclear. The CDR3 extends over 14 amino acids. V was cut by 0 bases and J by 5 bases, with 10 bases left in between. Per the germline V gene, CDR1 is MNHEY and CDR2 is SVGAGI. CDR3 protein: CASSYSWGDTEAFF. The CDR3 bases are TGTGCCAGCAGTTACTCATGGGGAGATACTGAAGCTTTCTTT.

J is TRBJ2-4 and V is TRBV5-8; 13 bases match TRBD2. The germline V gene has CDR1 SGHTS and CDR2 YDEGEE. CDR3 size: 15 residues. V shed 4 bases and J 5 bases; nucleotides not matched to a gene: 3. Written as DNA, the CDR3 is TGTGCCAGCAGCCTCGGACTAGCGGGGGAAAACATTCAGTACTTC. Its translation is CASSLGLAGENIQYF.

The J gene is TRBJ2-3, the V gene TRBV19, with a weak D call TRBD1 (6 bases). Looked up from germline, CDR1 is LNHDA and CDR2 is SQIVND (reference sequence). V lost 6 bases, J lost 0 bases, and 13 bases lay in between. The CDR3 contains 15 residues. In nucleotides, the CDR3 is TGTGCCAGTAGATGGGACATCACTAGCACAGATACGCAGTATTTT. It specifies CASRWDITSTDTQYF.